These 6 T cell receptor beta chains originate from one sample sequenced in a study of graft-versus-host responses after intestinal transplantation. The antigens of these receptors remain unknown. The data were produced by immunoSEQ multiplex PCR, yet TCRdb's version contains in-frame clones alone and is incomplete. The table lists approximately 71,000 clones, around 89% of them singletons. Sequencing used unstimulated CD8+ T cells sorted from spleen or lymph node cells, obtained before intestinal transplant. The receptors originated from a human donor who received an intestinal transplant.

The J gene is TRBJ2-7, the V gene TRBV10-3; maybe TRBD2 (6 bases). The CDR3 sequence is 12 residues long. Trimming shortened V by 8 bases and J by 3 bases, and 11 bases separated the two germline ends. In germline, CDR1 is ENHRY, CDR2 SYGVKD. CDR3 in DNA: TGTGCCATCGGGACGCGGGGCTACGAGCAGTACTTC. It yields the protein CAIGTRGYEQYF.

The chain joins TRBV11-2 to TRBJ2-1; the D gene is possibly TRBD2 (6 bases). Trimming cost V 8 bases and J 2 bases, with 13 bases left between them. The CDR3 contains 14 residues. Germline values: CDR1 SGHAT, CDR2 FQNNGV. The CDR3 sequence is CASSMAGTYNEQFF. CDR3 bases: TGTGCCAGCTCCATGGCGGGGACCTACAATGAGCAGTTCTTC.

The CDR3 DNA sequence: TGTGCCAGTACCGCCGGGACAGGGAATTACGAGCAGTACTTC. It specifies CASTAGTGNYEQYF. The gene calls are TRBV19 and TRBJ2-7, with 9 bases lining up with TRBD1. Germline loops: CDR1 LNHDA, CDR2 SQIVND (reference sequence). The CDR3 loop spans 14 amino acids. Unmatched junction bases numbered 8, after V lost 7 bases and J lost 4 bases. The whole variable domain, remainder taken from reference TRBV19 and TRBJ2-7, is DGGITQSPKYLFRKEGQNVTLSCEQNLNHDAMYWYRQDPGQGLRLIYYSQIVNDFQKGDIAEGYSVSREKKESFPLTVTSAQKNPTAFYLCASTAGTGNYEQYFGPGTRLTVT.

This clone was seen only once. CDR3 DNA sequence: TGTGCCAGCAGACCAGGGGGGTCCAACTATGGCTACACCTTC. Translating gives CASRPGGSNYGYTF. The V and J genes are TRBV6-6 and TRBJ1-2; 7 bases map to TRBD1. The J segment lost 2 bases and the V segment lost 6 bases, leaving 6 bases of the junction unmatched. This CDR3 spans 14 amino acids. The germline gives CDR1 MNHNY, CDR2 SVGAGI (reference sequence).

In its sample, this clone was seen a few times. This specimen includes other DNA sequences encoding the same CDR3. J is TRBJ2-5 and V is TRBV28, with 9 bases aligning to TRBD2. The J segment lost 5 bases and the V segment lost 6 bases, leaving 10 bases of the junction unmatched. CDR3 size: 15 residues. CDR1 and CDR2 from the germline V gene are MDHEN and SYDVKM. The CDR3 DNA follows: TGTGCCAGCAGCCCCGGGACTAGCCGGTCTGAGACCCAGTACTTC. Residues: CASSPGTSRSETQYF.

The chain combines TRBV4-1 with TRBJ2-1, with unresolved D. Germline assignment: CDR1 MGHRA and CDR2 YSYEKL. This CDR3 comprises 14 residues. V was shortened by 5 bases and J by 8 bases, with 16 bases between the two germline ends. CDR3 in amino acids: CASSVRQARDEQFF. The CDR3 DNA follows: TGCGCCAGCAGCGTTCGCCAAGCCCGCGATGAGCAGTTCTTC.